The 7 T cell receptor beta chains below all came from one sample that was sequenced in a study of shared clonotypes between healthy human individuals. TCRdb keeps only in-frame clones here, not all; method: immunoSEQ multiplex PCR. This sample has some 2,500,000 clones, with roughly 93% found just once. The sample was naive CD4+ T cells from PBMCs. Noted subset: CD45RA+ positively selected. The receptor set was obtained from a man aged 18 to 35 in good health. Some clones in this sample may be carry-over from other donors' samples.

The chain recombines TRBV27 with TRBJ2-1; 7 positions agree with TRBD2. Trimming cost V 6 bases and J 2 bases; bases outside gene matches: 10. The CDR3 covers 16 residues. Germline assignment: CDR1 MNHEY and CDR2 SMNVEV (reference sequence). The CDR3 reads CASSPKAGRPYNEQFF. The DNA of the CDR3 is TGTGCCAGCAGCCCGAAAGCCGGGAGGCCCTACAATGAGCAGTTCTTC.

The chain employs TRBV6-5 and TRBJ2-7; D not certain. The CDR3 loop spans 15 amino acids. Trimming pared 4 bases from V and 0 bases from J, leaving 13 bases between. CDR1 and CDR2 (germline): MNHEY, SVGAGI. The CDR3 here is CASSLTPDVSYEQYF. CDR3 bases: TGTGCCAGCAGTTTGACACCCGACGTCTCCTACGAGCAGTACTTC.

The chain couples TRBV10-3 to TRBJ1-1; no clear D. The germline V gene has CDR1 ENHRY and CDR2 SYGVKD. The CDR3 has 15 amino acids. V gave up 9 bases and J gave up 0 bases, with 17 bases separating them. This chain's CDR3 is CAIQAAGGLNTEAFF. The DNA of the CDR3 is TGTGCCATACAAGCTGCTGGCGGCTTGAACACTGAAGCTTTCTTT.

On this clone: Other DNA sequences in the sample encode the same CDR3. The rearrangement links TRBV18 to TRBJ1-1; tentatively, D is TRBD1 (6 bases). This CDR3 has 14 amino acids. V was cut by 2 bases and J by 1 base, with 8 bases left in between. In germline, CDR1 is KGHSH, CDR2 LQKENI. The CDR3 nucleotides are TGTGCCAGCTCACCAGACAGGCAGAACACTGAAGCTTTCTTT. Its translation is CASSPDRQNTEAFF. The full variable domain, completed using reference TRBV18 and TRBJ1-1, is NAGVMQNPRHLVRRRGQEARLRCSPMKGHSHVYWYRQLPEEGLKFMVYLQKENIIDESGMPKERFSAEFPKEGPSILRIQQVVRGDSAAYFCASSPDRQNTEAFFGQGTRLTVV.

The chain links TRBV9 to TRBJ2-6; TRBD1 matches 8 bases. Looked up from germline, CDR1 is SGDLS and CDR2 is YYNGEE. J was trimmed by 3 bases and V by 6 bases; bases with no gene match: 17. CDR3 length: 19 amino acids. In DNA, the CDR3 is TGTGCCAGCATCGTCAGGGGACAGGATTATCCCGGTGGGGCCAACGTCCTGACTTTC. Protein product: CASIVRGQDYPGGANVLTF.

A remark on this clone: The sample holds other DNA sequences that translate to the same CDR3. The chain uses TRBV5-1 and TRBJ2-3, with 7 nucleotides matching TRBD2. CDR3 length equals 15 residues. CDR1 is SGHRS and CDR2 is YFSETQ in the germline V gene. Trimming took 0 bases from V and 2 from J; bases not matched to a gene: 3. The CDR3 here is CASSLDGRPTDTQYF. Here the CDR3 DNA reads TGCGCCAGCAGCTTGGACGGGAGGCCCACAGATACGCAGTATTTT.

This rearrangement joins TRBV29-1 to TRBJ1-2; maybe TRBD1 (5 bases). V was cut by 4 bases and J by 8 bases, with 14 bases left in between. CDR3 length: 12 amino acids. The germline V gene encodes CDR1 SQVTM and CDR2 ANQGSEA. The CDR3 DNA is TGCAGCGTTGTCGTACAGGTTGGGGGCTACACCTTC. This sequence encodes CSVVVQVGGYTF. Supplemented by reference TRBV29-1 and TRBJ1-2, the full variable domain reads SAVISQKPSRDICQRGTSLTIQCQVDSQVTMMFWYRQQPGQSLTLIATANQGSEATYESGFVIDKFPISRPNLTFSTLTVSNMSPEDSSIYLCSVVVQVGGYTFGSGTRLTVV.